One sample yielded the 2 T cell receptor beta chains listed below, sequenced in a study of T cells in Graves' hyperthyroidism and ophthalmopathy. Researchers amplified the TCR beta CDR3 regions from RNA transcripts. The TCR CDR3 first-round RT-PCR relied on the HTBI primer set. TCRdb independently ran MiXCR on the multiplex PCR reads; one entry per CDR3 protein. There are around 520,000 distinct CDR3 sequences in the sample; around 22% occur only once, and approximately 10% lies in the top ten. The source material was blood. These receptors all stem from a woman in her thirties with Graves' ophthalmopathy.

V and J are TRBV28 and TRBJ2-2, with TRBD2 as a possible D gene (6 bases). CDR3 length equals 17 residues. CDR1 and CDR2 from the germline V gene are MDHEN and SYDVKM. V lost 2 bases and J lost 4, with 17 bases in between. The CDR3 coding sequence is TGTGCCAGCAGTTTACGGCAATCCCGAGCGGGCACCGGGGAGCTGTTTTTT. It is translated as CASSLRQSRAGTGELFF.

This clonotype occurred a few times. The chain has TRBV6-1 and TRBJ2-4, with TRBD1 matching over 10 bases. Germline lookup yields CDR1 MNHNS and CDR2 SASEGT. J lost 8 bases, V lost 7 bases, and 5 bases had no gene match. The CDR3 spans 13 residues. The CDR3 DNA follows: TGTGCCAGCACGGGACAGGGGTACGACATTCAGTACTTC. Residues: CASTGQGYDIQYF.